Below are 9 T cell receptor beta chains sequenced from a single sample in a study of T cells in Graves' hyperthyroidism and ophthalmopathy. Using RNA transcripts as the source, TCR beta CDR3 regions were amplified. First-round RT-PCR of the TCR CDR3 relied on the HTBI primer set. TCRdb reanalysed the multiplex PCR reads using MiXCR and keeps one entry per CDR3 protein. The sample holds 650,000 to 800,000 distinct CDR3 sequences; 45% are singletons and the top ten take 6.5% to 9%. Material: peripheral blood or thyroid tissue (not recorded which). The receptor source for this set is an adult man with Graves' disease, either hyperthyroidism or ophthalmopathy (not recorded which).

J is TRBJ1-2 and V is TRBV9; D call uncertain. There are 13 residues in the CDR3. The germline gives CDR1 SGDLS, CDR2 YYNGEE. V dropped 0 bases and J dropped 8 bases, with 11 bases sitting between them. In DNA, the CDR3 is TGTGCCAGCAGCGTAGGGGGAATAGTGGGCTACACCTTC. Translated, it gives CASSVGGIVGYTF.

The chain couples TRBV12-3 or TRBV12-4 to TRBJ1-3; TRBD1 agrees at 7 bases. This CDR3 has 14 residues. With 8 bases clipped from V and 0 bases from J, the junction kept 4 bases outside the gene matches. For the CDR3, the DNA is TGTGCCAGCCAAGGGACAGCCTCTGGAAACACCATATATTTT. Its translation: CASQGTASGNTIYF.

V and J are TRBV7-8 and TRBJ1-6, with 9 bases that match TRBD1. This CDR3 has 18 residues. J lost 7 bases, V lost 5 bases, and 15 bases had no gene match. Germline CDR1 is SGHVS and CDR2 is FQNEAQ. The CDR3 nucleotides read TGTGCCAGCAGCCAGAGGGACAGGGATTCCGCCTTGAATTCACCCCTCCACTTT. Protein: CASSQRDRDSALNSPLHF.

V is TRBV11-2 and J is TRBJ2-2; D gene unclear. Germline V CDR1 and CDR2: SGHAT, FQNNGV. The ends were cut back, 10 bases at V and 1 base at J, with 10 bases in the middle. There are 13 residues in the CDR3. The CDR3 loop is CAIRGRNTGELFF. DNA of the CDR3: TGTGCCATAAGAGGACGGAACACCGGGGAGCTGTTTTTT.

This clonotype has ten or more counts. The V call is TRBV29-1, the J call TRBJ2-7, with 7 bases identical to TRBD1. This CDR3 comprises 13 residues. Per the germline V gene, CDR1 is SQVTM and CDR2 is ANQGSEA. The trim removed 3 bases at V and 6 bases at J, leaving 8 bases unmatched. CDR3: CSVDKGAPSEQYF. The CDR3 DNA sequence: TGCAGCGTTGACAAGGGGGCACCGTCCGAGCAGTACTTC.

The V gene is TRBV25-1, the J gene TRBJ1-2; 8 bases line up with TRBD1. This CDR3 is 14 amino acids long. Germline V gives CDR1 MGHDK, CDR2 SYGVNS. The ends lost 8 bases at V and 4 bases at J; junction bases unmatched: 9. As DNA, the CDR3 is TGTGCCAGCCGGCGACAGGGGATTAGCTATGGCTACACCTTC. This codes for CASRRQGISYGYTF.

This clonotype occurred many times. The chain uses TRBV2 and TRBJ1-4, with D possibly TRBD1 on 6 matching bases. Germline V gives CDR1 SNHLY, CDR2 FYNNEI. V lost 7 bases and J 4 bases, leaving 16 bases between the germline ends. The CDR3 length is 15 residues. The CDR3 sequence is CASTEGGLRNEKLFF. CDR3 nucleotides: TGTGCCAGCACCGAAGGGGGACTGCGTAATGAAAAACTGTTTTTT.

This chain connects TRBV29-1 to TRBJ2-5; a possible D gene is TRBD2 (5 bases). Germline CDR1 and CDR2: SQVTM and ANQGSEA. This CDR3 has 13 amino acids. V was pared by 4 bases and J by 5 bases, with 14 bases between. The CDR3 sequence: CSVGTGKMETQYF. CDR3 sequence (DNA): TGCAGCGTTGGAACGGGGAAAATGGAGACCCAGTACTTC.

CDR3 bases: TGCGCCAGCAGTGATTACAGTCAAAGGAGCAATCAGCCCCAGCATTTT. This encodes CASSDYSQRSNQPQHF. The V gene is TRBV10-2, the J gene TRBJ1-5; D not resolved. The germline CDR1 and CDR2 sequences are WSHSY and SAAADI. The CDR3 is made up of 16 amino acids. The V end was cut by 3 bases, the J end by 1 base, with 13 bases between.